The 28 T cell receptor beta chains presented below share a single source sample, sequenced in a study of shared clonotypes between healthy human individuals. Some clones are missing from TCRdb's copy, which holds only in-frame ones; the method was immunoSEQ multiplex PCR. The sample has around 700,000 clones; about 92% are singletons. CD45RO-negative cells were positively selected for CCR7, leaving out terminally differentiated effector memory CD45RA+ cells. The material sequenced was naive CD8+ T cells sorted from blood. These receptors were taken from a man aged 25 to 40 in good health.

The CDR3 loop is CASSFRDRGTDTQYF. The CDR3 DNA follows: TGTGCCAGCAGTTTCCGGGACAGGGGGACCGATACGCAGTATTTT. V usage is TRBV27 and J usage is TRBJ2-3; 11 bases line up with TRBD1. From germline, CDR1 is MNHEY and CDR2 SMNVEV (reference sequence). Unmatched junction bases numbered 5, after V lost 3 bases and J lost 6 bases. CDR3 length equals 15 residues.

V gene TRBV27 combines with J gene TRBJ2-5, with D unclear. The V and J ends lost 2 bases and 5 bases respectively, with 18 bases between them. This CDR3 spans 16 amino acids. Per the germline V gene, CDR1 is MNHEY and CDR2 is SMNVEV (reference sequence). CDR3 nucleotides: TGTGCCAGCAGTTTACTCTTCGGGTTAACGGCCGAGACCCAGTACTTC. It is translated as CASSLLFGLTAETQYF.

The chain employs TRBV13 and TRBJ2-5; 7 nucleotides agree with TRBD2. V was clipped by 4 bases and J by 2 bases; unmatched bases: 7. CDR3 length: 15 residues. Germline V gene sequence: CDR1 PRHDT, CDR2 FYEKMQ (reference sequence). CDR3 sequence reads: CASSSIAGLQETQYF. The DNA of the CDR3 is TGTGCCAGCAGCTCTATAGCGGGCCTTCAAGAGACCCAGTACTTC.

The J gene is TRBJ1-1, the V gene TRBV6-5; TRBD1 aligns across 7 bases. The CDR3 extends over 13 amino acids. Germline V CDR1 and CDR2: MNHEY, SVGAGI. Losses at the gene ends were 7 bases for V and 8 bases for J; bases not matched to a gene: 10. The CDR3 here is CASTPGGVLEAFF. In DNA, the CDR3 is TGTGCCAGCACCCCAGGGGGGGTTTTAGAAGCTTTCTTT.

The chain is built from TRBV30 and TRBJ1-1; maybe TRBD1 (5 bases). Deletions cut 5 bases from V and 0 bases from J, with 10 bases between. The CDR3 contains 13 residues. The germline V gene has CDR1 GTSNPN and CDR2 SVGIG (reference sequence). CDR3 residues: CAWAVGLNTEAFF. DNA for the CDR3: TGTGCCTGGGCCGTGGGACTGAACACTGAAGCTTTCTTT.

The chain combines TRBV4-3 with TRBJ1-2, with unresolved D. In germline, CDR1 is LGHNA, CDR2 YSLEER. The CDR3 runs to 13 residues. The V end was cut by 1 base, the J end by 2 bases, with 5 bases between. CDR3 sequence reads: CASSQGRNYGYTF. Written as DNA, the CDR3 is TGCGCCAGCAGCCAAGGAAGGAACTATGGCTACACCTTC.

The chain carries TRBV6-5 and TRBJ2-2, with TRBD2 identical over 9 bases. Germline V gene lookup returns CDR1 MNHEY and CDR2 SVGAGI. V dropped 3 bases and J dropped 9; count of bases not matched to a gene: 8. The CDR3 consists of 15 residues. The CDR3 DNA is TGTGCCAGCAGTTATAGCGGGAGCGGGGGACGGGAGCTGTTTTTT. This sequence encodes CASSYSGSGGRELFF.

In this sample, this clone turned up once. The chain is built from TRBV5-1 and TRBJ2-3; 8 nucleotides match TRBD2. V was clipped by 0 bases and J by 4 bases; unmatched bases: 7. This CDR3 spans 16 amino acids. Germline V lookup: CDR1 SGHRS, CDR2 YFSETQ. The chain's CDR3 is CASSLVQAGASDTQYF. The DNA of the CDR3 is TGCGCCAGCAGCTTGGTGCAAGCGGGAGCGTCAGATACGCAGTATTTT.

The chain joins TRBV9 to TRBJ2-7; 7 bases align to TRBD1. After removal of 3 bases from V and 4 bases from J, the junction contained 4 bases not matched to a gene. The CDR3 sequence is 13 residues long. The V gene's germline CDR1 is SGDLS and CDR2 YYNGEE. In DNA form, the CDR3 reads TGTGCCAGCAGCGGGGACAGTTTATACGAGCAGTACTTC. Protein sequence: CASSGDSLYEQYF.

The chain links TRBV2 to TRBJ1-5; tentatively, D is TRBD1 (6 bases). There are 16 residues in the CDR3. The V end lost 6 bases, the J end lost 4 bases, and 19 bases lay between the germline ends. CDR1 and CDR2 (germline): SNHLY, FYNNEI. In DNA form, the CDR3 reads TGTGCCAGCAGGCGGGGGGGCCCCCGAGGGAATCAGCCCCAGCATTTT. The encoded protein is CASRRGGPRGNQPQHF. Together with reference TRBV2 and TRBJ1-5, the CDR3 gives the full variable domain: EPEVTQTPSHQVTQMGQEVILRCVPISNHLYFYWYRQILGQKVEFLVSFYNNEISEKSEIFDDQFSVERPDGSNFTLKIRSTKLEDSAMYFCASRRGGPRGNQPQHFGDGTRLSIL.

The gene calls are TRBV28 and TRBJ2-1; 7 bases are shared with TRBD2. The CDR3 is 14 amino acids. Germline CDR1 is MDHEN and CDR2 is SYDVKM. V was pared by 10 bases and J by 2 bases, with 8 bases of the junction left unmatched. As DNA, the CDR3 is TGTGCCACCGAGCGGGATGCTACCTACAATGAGCAGTTCTTC. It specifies CATERDATYNEQFF.

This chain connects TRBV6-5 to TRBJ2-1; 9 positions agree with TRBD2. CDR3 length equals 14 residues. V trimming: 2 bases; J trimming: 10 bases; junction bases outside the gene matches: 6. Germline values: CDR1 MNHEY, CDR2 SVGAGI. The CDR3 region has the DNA TGTGCCAGCAGTTACGGGGTAGCGGGAGAGGAGCAGTTCTTC. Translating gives CASSYGVAGEEQFF.

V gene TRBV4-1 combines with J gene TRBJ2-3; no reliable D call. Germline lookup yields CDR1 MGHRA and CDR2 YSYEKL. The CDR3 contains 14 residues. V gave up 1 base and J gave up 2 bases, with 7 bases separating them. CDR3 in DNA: TGCGCCAGCAGCCAAGGTCCATTCACAGATACGCAGTATTTT. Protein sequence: CASSQGPFTDTQYF.

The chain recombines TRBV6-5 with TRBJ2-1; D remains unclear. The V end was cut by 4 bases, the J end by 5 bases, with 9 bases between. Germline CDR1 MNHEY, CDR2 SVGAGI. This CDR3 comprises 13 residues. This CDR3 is CASSSRSDNEQFF. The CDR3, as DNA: TGTGCCAGCAGTTCTCGGTCGGACAATGAGCAGTTCTTC.

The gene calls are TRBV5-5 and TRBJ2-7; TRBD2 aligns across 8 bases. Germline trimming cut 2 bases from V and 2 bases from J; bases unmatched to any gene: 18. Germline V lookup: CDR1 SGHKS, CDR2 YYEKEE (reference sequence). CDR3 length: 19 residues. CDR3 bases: TGTGCCAGCAGCTTCTTGGGTATAGCGGGGCCCCTTCACACCTACGAGCAGTACTTC. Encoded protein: CASSFLGIAGPLHTYEQYF.

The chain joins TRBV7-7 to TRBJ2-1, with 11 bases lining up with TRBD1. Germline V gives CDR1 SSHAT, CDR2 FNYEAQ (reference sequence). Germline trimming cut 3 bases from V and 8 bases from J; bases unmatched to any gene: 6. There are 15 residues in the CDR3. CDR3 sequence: CASSFGTGGLDEQFF. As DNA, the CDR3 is TGTGCCAGCAGCTTTGGGACAGGGGGATTGGATGAGCAGTTCTTC.

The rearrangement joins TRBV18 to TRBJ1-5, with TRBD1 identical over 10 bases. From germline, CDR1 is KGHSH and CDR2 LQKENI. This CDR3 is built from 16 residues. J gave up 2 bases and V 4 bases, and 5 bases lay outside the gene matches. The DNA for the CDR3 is TGTGCCAGCTCACTGGGACAGGGGTCTGGCAATCAGCCCCAGCATTTT. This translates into CASSLGQGSGNQPQHF. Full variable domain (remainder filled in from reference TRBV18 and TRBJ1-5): NAGVMQNPRHLVRRRGQEARLRCSPMKGHSHVYWYRQLPEEGLKFMVYLQKENIIDESGMPKERFSAEFPKEGPSILRIQQVVRGDSAAYFCASSLGQGSGNQPQHFGDGTRLSIL.

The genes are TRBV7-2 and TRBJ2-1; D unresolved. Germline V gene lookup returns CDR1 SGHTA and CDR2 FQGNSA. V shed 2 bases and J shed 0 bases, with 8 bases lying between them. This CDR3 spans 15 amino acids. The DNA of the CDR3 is TGTGCCAGCAGCTTAAGTCAAAGCTCCTACAATGAGCAGTTCTTC. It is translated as CASSLSQSSYNEQFF.

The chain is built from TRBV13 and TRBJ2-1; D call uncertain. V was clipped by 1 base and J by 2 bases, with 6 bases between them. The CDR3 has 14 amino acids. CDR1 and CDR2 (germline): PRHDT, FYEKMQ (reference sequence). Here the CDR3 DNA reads TGTGCCAGCAGCTTAGCGAAGCCCTACAATGAGCAGTTCTTC. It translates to CASSLAKPYNEQFF.

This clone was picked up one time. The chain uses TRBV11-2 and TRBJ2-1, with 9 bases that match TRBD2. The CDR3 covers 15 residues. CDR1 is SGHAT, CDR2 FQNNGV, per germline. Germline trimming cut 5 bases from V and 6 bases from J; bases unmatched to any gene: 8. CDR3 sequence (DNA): TGTGCCAGCAGCCCTCTCTCTAGCGGGACCAATGAGCAGTTCTTC. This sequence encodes CASSPLSSGTNEQFF.

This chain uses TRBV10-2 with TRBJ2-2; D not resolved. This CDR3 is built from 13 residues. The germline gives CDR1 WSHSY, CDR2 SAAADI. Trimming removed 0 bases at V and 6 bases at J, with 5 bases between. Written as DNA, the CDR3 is TGCGCCAGCAGTGAGTCGCTCTCCGGGGAGCTGTTTTTT. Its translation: CASSESLSGELFF.

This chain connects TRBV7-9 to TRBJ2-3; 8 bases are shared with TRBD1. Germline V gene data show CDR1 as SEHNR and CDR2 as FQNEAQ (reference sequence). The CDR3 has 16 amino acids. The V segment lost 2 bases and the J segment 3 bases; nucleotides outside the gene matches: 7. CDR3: CASSLSGQGRTDTQYF. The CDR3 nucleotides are TGTGCCAGCAGCTTAAGCGGACAGGGCAGGACAGATACGCAGTATTTT.

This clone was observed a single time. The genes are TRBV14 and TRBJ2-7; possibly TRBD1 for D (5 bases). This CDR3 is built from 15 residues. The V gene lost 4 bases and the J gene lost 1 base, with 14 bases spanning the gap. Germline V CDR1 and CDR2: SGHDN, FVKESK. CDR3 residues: CASSPAPDRSYEQYF. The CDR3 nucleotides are TGTGCCAGCAGCCCAGCCCCCGACAGATCCTACGAGCAGTACTTC.

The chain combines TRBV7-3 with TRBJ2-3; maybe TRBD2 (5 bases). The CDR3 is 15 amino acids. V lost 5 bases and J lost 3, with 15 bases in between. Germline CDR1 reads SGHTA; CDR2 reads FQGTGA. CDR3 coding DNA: TGTGCCAGCAGCCAAGATCGGCGGGTTACAGATACGCAGTATTTT. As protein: CASSQDRRVTDTQYF.

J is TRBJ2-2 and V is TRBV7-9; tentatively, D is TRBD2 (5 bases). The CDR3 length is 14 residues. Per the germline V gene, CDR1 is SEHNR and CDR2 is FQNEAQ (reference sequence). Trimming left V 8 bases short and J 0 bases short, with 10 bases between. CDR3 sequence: CASREGTNTGELFF. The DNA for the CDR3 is TGTGCCAGCCGGGAAGGGACGAACACCGGGGAGCTGTTTTTT.

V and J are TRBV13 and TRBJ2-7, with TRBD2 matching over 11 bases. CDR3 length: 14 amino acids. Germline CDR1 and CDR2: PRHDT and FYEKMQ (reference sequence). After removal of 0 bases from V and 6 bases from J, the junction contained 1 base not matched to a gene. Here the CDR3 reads CASSLGLAGVEQYF. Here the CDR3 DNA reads TGTGCCAGCAGCTTAGGACTAGCGGGAGTCGAGCAGTACTTC.

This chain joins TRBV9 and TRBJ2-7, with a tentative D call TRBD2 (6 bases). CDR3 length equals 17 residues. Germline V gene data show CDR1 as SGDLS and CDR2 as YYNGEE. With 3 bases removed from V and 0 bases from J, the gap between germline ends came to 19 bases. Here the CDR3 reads CASSAGGLAPSSYEQYF. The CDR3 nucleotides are TGTGCCAGCAGCGCCGGGGGTCTAGCGCCCAGCTCCTACGAGCAGTACTTC.

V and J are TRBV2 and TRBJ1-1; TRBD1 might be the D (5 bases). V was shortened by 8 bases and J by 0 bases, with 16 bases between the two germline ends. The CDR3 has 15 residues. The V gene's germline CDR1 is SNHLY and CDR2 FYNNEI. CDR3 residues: CASPGRQGLNTEAFF. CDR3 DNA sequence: TGTGCCAGCCCGGGACGGCAGGGATTGAACACTGAAGCTTTCTTT.